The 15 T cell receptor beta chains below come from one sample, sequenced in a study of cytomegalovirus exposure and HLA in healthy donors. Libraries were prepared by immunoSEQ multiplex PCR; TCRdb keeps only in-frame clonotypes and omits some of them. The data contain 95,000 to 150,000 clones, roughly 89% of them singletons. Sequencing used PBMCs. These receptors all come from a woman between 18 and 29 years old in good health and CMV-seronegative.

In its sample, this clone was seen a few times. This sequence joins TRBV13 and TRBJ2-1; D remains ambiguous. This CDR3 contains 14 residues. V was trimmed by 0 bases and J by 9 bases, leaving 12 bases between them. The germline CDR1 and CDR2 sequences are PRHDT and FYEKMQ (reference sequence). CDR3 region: CASSLGKGATEQFF. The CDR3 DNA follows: TGTGCCAGCAGCTTAGGGAAAGGAGCGACTGAGCAGTTCTTC.

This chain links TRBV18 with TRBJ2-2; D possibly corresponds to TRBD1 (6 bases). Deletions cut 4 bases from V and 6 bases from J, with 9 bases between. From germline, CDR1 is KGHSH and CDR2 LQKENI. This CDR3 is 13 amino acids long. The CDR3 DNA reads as TGTGCCAGCTCACTCCAGGGGTCCGGGGAGCTGTTTTTT. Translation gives CASSLQGSGELFF.

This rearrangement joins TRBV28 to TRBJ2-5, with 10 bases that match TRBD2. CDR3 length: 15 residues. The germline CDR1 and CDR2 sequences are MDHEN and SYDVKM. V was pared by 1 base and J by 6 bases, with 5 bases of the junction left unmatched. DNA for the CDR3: TGTGCCAGCAGTTTATTAAGAACTAGCGGGAAGACCCAGTACTTC. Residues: CASSLLRTSGKTQYF.

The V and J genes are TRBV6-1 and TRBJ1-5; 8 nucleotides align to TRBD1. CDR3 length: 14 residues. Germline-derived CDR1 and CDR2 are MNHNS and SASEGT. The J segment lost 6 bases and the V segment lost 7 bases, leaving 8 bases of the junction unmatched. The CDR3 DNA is TGTGCCAGCACCGGGACAGGCGGAACTCAGCCCCAGCATTTT. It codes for CASTGTGGTQPQHF.

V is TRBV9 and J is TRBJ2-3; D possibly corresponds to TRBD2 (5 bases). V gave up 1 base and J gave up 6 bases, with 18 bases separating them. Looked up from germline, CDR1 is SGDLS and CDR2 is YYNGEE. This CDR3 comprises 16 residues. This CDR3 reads CASSVSSSGFRDTQYF. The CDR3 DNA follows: TGTGCCAGCAGCGTATCTAGCTCAGGCTTTCGGGATACGCAGTATTTT.

CDR3 sequence: CASSPSGTGGLGKLFF. CDR3 sequence (DNA): TGTGCCAGCAGCCCCTCCGGGACAGGGGGTTTGGGAAAACTGTTTTTT. This sequence joins TRBV5-4 and TRBJ1-4, with 11 bases matching TRBD1. The CDR3 contains 16 residues. The J segment lost 10 bases and the V segment lost 4 bases, leaving 12 bases of the junction unmatched. Germline lookup yields CDR1 SGHNT and CDR2 YYREEE (reference sequence).

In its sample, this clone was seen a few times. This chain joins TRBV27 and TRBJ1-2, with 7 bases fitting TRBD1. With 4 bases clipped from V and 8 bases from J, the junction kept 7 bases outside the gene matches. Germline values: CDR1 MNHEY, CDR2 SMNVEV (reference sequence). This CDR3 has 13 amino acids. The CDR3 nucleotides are TGTGCCAGCAGTTCGACAGGGTCTTGGGGCTACACCTTC. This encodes CASSSTGSWGYTF.

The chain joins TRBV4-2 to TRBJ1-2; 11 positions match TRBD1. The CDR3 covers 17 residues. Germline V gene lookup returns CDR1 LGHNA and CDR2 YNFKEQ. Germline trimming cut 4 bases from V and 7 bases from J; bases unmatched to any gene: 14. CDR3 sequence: CASSPERAGTGGLGYTF. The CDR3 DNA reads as TGTGCCAGCAGCCCAGAACGGGCCGGGACAGGGGGTCTTGGCTACACCTTC.

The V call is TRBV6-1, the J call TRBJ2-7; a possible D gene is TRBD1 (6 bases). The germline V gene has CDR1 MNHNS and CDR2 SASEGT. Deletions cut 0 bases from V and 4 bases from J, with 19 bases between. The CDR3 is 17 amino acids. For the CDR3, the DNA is TGTGCCAGCAGTGAAGCGGACCGTTTGGGACAACTATACGAGCAGTACTTC. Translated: CASSEADRLGQLYEQYF.

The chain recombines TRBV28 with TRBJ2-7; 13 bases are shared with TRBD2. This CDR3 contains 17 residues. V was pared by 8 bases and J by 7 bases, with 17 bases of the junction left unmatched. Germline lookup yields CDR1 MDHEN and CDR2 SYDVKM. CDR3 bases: TGTGCCAGCCAACCCTCCCGTGGACTAGCGGGAGAAGGGGAGCAGTACTTC. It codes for CASQPSRGLAGEGEQYF.

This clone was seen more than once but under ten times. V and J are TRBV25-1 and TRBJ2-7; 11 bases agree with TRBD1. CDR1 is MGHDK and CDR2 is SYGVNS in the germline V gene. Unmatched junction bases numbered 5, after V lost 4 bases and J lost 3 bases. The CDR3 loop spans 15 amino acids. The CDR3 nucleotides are TGTGCCAGCAGTGCCACTGGGACAGGGGGCTACGAGCAGTACTTC. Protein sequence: CASSATGTGGYEQYF.

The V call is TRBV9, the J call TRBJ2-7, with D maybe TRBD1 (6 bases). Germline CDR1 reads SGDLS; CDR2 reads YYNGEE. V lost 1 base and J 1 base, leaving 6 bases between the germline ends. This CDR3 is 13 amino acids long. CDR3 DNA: TGTGCCAGCAGCGTACAGGGGTCCTACGAGCAGTACTTC. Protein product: CASSVQGSYEQYF.

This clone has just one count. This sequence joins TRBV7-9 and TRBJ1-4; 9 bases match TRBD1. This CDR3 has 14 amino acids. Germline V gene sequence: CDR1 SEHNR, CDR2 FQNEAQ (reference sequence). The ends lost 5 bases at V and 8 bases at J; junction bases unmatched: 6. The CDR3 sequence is CASSPGTGLEKLFF. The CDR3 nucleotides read TGTGCCAGCAGCCCGGGGACAGGGCTCGAAAAACTGTTTTTT.

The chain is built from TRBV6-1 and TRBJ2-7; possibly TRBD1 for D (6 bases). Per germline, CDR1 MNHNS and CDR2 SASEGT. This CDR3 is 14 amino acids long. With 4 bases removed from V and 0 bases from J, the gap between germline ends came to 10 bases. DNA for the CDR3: TGTGCCAGCAGTGGGAACAGGGACTCCTACGAGCAGTACTTC. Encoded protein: CASSGNRDSYEQYF.

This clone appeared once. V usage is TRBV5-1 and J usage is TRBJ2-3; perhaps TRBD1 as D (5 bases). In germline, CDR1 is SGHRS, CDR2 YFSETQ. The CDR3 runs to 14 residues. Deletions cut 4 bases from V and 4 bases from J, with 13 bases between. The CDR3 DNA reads TGCGCCAGCAGCCTCAGACAGACCTCAGATACGCAGTATTTT. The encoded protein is CASSLRQTSDTQYF.